Each of the 30 T cell receptor beta chains below was sequenced from the same sample in a study of cytomegalovirus exposure and HLA in healthy donors. Vbeta (60) and Jbeta (13) primers were used in the PCR. Repertoires were generated with immunoSEQ multiplex PCR, while TCRdb's copy carries only in-frame clones and drops some. The data show about 160,000 clones, around three quarters seen once. Sequencing input: PBMCs. The source is a woman in her thirties or forties in good health and CMV-seronegative.

The J gene is TRBJ1-5, the V gene TRBV2; D call uncertain. There are 14 residues in the CDR3. Germline lookup yields CDR1 SNHLY and CDR2 FYNNEI. The V end was cut by 3 bases, the J end by 4 bases, with 10 bases between. For the CDR3, the DNA is TGTGCCAGCAGTGATTCGGCAGCGAATCAGCCCCAGCATTTT. This gives the protein CASSDSAANQPQHF.

The J gene is TRBJ2-5, the V gene TRBV28; the D is unclear. The CDR3 runs 17 residues. In germline, CDR1 is MDHEN, CDR2 SYDVKM. Trimming took off 5 bases at V and 0 bases at J, with 19 bases between the two ends. DNA for the CDR3: TGTGCCAGCAGTCTCGCCCCGGAGAGCCCCCACCAAGAGACCCAGTACTTC. Protein product: CASSLAPESPHQETQYF. Full variable domain (outside the CDR3, taken from reference TRBV28 and TRBJ2-5): DVKVTQSSRYLVKRTGEKVFLECVQDMDHENMFWYRQDPGLGLRLIYFSYDVKMKEKGDIPEGYSVSREKKERFSLILESASTNQTSMYLCASSLAPESPHQETQYFGPGTRLLVL.

The chain has TRBV10-1 and TRBJ2-1; TRBD2 matches at 10 bases. V lost 4 bases and J lost 0; bases outside the gene matches: 12. The CDR3 has 19 residues. The germline V gene encodes CDR1 WNHNN and CDR2 SYGVQD (reference sequence). CDR3 DNA sequence: TGCGCCAGCAGTGGGAAGGGGACAGCTAGCGGGAGCTCCTACAATGAGCAGTTCTTC. Its translation is CASSGKGTASGSSYNEQFF.

The chain couples TRBV6-1 to TRBJ2-3, with D maybe TRBD2 (6 bases). The CDR3 totals 14 residues. Germline CDR1 and CDR2: MNHNS and SASEGT. V dropped 3 bases and J dropped 8 bases, with 15 bases sitting between them. In DNA form, the CDR3 reads TGTGCCAGCAGTGAGTTGGTGATGGGGGGTACGCAGTATTTT. It yields the protein CASSELVMGGTQYF.

V usage is TRBV27 and J usage is TRBJ2-1; TRBD1 aligns across 7 bases. The CDR3 is 14 residues long. The germline V gene has CDR1 MNHEY and CDR2 SMNVEV (reference sequence). Trimming cost V 8 bases and J 6 bases; bases outside gene matches: 10. CDR3 sequence reads: CASDRTGLRNEQFF. The CDR3 bases are TGTGCCAGCGATAGGACAGGTCTACGCAATGAGCAGTTCTTC.

This clone was recorded only once. The gene calls are TRBV5-1 and TRBJ2-7; D gene ambiguous. With 0 bases removed from V and 3 bases from J, the gap between germline ends came to 7 bases. The CDR3 extends over 13 amino acids. Germline CDR1 SGHRS, CDR2 YFSETQ. Here the CDR3 reads CASSLAPRYEQYF. Here the CDR3 DNA reads TGCGCCAGCAGCTTGGCCCCTCGCTACGAGCAGTACTTC.

This clone was seen once. The CDR3 spells CASSTNPGTGATQYF. CDR3 sequence (DNA): TGTGCCAGCAGCACAAATCCCGGGACAGGGGCGACCCAGTACTTC. The genes are TRBV11-2 and TRBJ2-5; 10 bases map to TRBD1. Looked up from germline, CDR1 is SGHAT and CDR2 is FQNNGV. Unmatched junction bases numbered 10, after V lost 5 bases and J lost 7 bases. The CDR3 has 15 residues.

This rearrangement joins TRBV2 to TRBJ1-4; the match to TRBD1 covers 7 bases. The CDR3 covers 15 residues. The trim removed 2 bases at V and 5 bases at J, leaving 5 bases unmatched. CDR1 is SNHLY, CDR2 FYNNEI, per germline. The CDR3 spells CASSELGGQNEKLFF. Written as DNA, the CDR3 is TGTGCCAGCAGTGAATTAGGGGGACAGAATGAAAAACTGTTTTTT.

The chain is built from TRBV27 and TRBJ2-7; TRBD1 matches at 8 bases. From germline, CDR1 is MNHEY and CDR2 SMNVEV (reference sequence). J gave up 2 bases and V 5 bases, and 5 bases lay outside the gene matches. The CDR3 consists of 14 residues. CDR3 protein: CASSQGANPYEQYF. The CDR3 nucleotides are TGTGCCAGCAGTCAGGGGGCGAACCCCTACGAGCAGTACTTC.

The CDR3 DNA follows: TGTGCCAGCAGGCGGGAGAAGCCAGATACGCAGTATTTT. Residues: CASRREKPDTQYF. The chain recombines TRBV2 with TRBJ2-3; 7 nucleotides line up with TRBD2. This CDR3 has 13 amino acids. Trimming cost V 6 bases and J 4 bases; bases outside gene matches: 4. CDR1 and CDR2 (germline): SNHLY, FYNNEI.

This sequence joins TRBV6-6 and TRBJ2-6; 7 bases are shared with TRBD1. There are 15 residues in the CDR3. The V segment lost 5 bases and the J segment 2 bases; nucleotides outside the gene matches: 3. The V gene's germline CDR1 is MNHNY and CDR2 SVGAGI (reference sequence). The CDR3 DNA follows: TGTGCCAGCAGTGACGACAGGGCTGGGGCCAACGTCCTGACTTTC. Translated, it gives CASSDDRAGANVLTF.

The chain links TRBV28 to TRBJ2-7; 9 bases fit TRBD2. J was trimmed by 2 bases and V by 2 bases; bases with no gene match: 1. The germline gives CDR1 MDHEN, CDR2 SYDVKM. CDR3 length equals 14 residues. In DNA form, the CDR3 reads TGTGCCAGCAGTTTAGCGGGAGGGCCCTACGAGCAGTACTTC. Translation gives CASSLAGGPYEQYF.

The chain joins TRBV29-1 to TRBJ1-1, with D possibly being TRBD1 (5 bases). V lost 2 bases, J lost 4 bases, and 23 bases lay in between. This CDR3 spans 17 amino acids. CDR1 is SQVTM and CDR2 is ANQGSEA in the germline V gene. The DNA for the CDR3 is TGCAGCGTTGAACTAGGGGCAGGGTCGGACCTGGGCACTGAAGCTTTCTTT. Protein sequence: CSVELGAGSDLGTEAFF.

V and J are TRBV4-1 and TRBJ2-7, with D hard to call. The CDR3 runs to 13 residues. CDR1 and CDR2 from the germline V gene are MGHRA and YSYEKL. Trimming left V 3 bases short and J 3 bases short, with 9 bases between. The CDR3 region has the DNA TGCGCCAGCAGCCATCAGGCTGGCTACGAGCAGTACTTC. Protein product: CASSHQAGYEQYF.

This clone appeared a few times. The chain is built from TRBV7-5 and TRBJ1-1; the table gives TRBD1 as D, unverified against the DNA. TRBV7-5 constitutes a pseudogene. The CDR3 loop spans 18 amino acids. CDR3: CARSFDRRKSLRDTEAFF. The DNA for the CDR3 is TGTGCCAGAAGCTTTGACAGGCGAAAAAGTTTAAGGGACACTGAAGCTTTCTTT.

The gene calls are TRBV11-3 and TRBJ1-1; tentatively, D is TRBD1 (6 bases). The germline V and J ends were trimmed by 1 base and 6 bases, with 9 bases remaining between them. Germline V CDR1 and CDR2: SGHNT, YENEEA. The CDR3 covers 13 residues. The CDR3 DNA is TGTGCCAGCAGCTTAGGGTCAGGGGCTGAAGCTTTCTTT. This codes for CASSLGSGAEAFF. Variable domain in full (rest from reference TRBV11-3 and TRBJ1-1): EAGVVQSPRYKIIEKKQPVAFWCNPISGHNTLYWYLQNLGQGPELLIRYENEEAVDDSQLPKDRFSAERLKGVDSTLKIQPAELGDSAVYLCASSLGSGAEAFFGQGTRLTVV.

The rearrangement joins TRBV5-1 to TRBJ2-7, with no clear D. CDR1 SGHRS and CDR2 YFSETQ come from the germline V gene. Trimming took off 0 bases at V and 0 bases at J, with 10 bases between the two ends. This CDR3 contains 15 residues. CDR3 region: CASSLGSVGSYEQYF. CDR3 DNA sequence: TGCGCCAGCAGCTTGGGAAGCGTTGGCTCCTACGAGCAGTACTTC.

The chain links TRBV5-4 to TRBJ2-5; TRBD2 might be the D (6 bases). This CDR3 contains 15 residues. From germline, CDR1 is SGHNT and CDR2 YYREEE (reference sequence). V lost 4 bases, J lost 1 base, and 14 bases lay in between. CDR3 amino acids: CASSTPGTLQETQYF. CDR3 nucleotide sequence: TGTGCCAGCAGCACACCCGGGACTCTCCAAGAGACCCAGTACTTC.

This chain uses TRBV30 with TRBJ2-3; tentatively, D is TRBD1 (5 bases). With 0 bases removed from V and 0 bases from J, the gap between germline ends came to 10 bases. Germline V gives CDR1 GTSNPN, CDR2 SVGIG (reference sequence). CDR3 size: 15 residues. CDR3 sequence reads: CAWSVLGVSTDTQYF. CDR3 DNA sequence: TGTGCCTGGAGTGTATTAGGGGTGAGCACAGATACGCAGTATTTT.

The CDR3: CASSWAPFNEQFF. DNA of the CDR3: TGTGCCAGCAGTTGGGCGCCCTTCAATGAGCAGTTCTTC. The chain uses TRBV6-4 and TRBJ2-1, with unresolved D. The germline gives CDR1 MRHNA, CDR2 SNTAGT. V was trimmed by 5 bases and J by 6 bases, leaving 11 bases between them. The CDR3 loop spans 13 amino acids.

The V call is TRBV27, the J call TRBJ2-7; possible D gene TRBD2, 5 bases. V lost 6 bases, J lost 5 bases, and 17 bases lay in between. Germline CDR1 reads MNHEY; CDR2 reads SMNVEV (reference sequence). The CDR3 totals 14 residues. CDR3 in amino acids: CASSRSRGSHEQYF. CDR3 DNA sequence: TGTGCCAGCAGCCGCTCCCGGGGTAGCCACGAGCAGTACTTC.

The chain joins TRBV7-2 to TRBJ1-1; D gene ambiguous. The CDR3 runs to 13 residues. CDR1 and CDR2 (germline): SGHTA, FQGNSA. Trimming removed 1 base at V and 0 bases at J, with 3 bases between. The CDR3 sequence is CASSLVMNTEAFF. DNA for the CDR3: TGTGCCAGCAGCTTAGTAATGAACACTGAAGCTTTCTTT.

The chain links TRBV11-2 to TRBJ1-1, with D possibly being TRBD1 (6 bases). The CDR3 extends over 13 amino acids. Germline-derived CDR1 and CDR2 are SGHAT and FQNNGV. Trimming removed 3 bases at V and 4 bases at J, with 9 bases between. The CDR3 reads CASSFHRATEAFF. CDR3 DNA sequence: TGTGCCAGCAGCTTCCACAGGGCCACTGAAGCTTTCTTT.

The chain employs TRBV27 and TRBJ2-5, with 9 nucleotides matching TRBD1. Trimming took 2 bases from V and 6 from J; bases not matched to a gene: 4. The CDR3 contains 14 residues. Germline CDR1 and CDR2: MNHEY and SMNVEV (reference sequence). The DNA for the CDR3 is TGTGCCAGCAGTTTAAGGACAGGGGTACAGACCCAGTACTTC. This translates into CASSLRTGVQTQYF.

This clone showed up just a few times. J is TRBJ2-5 and V is TRBV5-4, with TRBD2 identical over 10 bases. V shed 3 bases and J 5 bases; nucleotides not matched to a gene: 7. CDR1 is SGHNT and CDR2 is YYREEE in the germline V gene (reference sequence). This CDR3 is built from 15 residues. This chain's CDR3 is CASSSAGGARETQYF. CDR3 DNA: TGTGCCAGCAGCTCAGCGGGAGGGGCTAGGGAGACCCAGTACTTC.

This clone was recorded only once. The chain links TRBV2 to TRBJ2-5, with D unresolved. The V end lost 4 bases, the J end lost 3 bases, and 6 bases lay between the germline ends. Looked up from germline, CDR1 is SNHLY and CDR2 is FYNNEI. The CDR3 totals 12 residues. The chain's CDR3 is CASSGAKETQYF. The CDR3 region has the DNA TGTGCCAGCAGTGGCGCTAAAGAGACCCAGTACTTC.

Only one count was recorded for this clone. The gene calls are TRBV6-1 and TRBJ2-2, with D perhaps matching TRBD2 (5 bases). Trimming took 6 bases from V and 4 from J, leaving 15 bases between them. Per the germline V gene, CDR1 is MNHNS and CDR2 is SASEGT. The CDR3 runs 15 residues. This CDR3 reads CASSLQLSGTGELFF. The CDR3 DNA reads TGTGCCAGCAGCCTACAGTTGAGCGGCACCGGGGAGCTGTTTTTT.

This chain connects TRBV19 to TRBJ2-3; 11 bases agree with TRBD2. The ends lost 1 base at V and 5 bases at J; junction bases unmatched: 5. The CDR3 is 16 amino acids. Germline V gives CDR1 LNHDA, CDR2 SQIVND (reference sequence). The CDR3 loop reads CASSIVAGGEGDTQYF. In DNA form, the CDR3 reads TGTGCCAGTAGTATAGTAGCGGGAGGGGAGGGAGATACGCAGTATTTT.

This clone has only a few counts. This chain links TRBV18 with TRBJ1-2; 7 positions agree with TRBD1. This CDR3 region has 14 residues. Germline trimming cut 6 bases from V and 4 bases from J; bases unmatched to any gene: 8. From germline, CDR1 is KGHSH and CDR2 LQKENI. The CDR3 nucleotides are TGTGCCAGCTCCCCGGGACAGTCGGGCTATGGCTACACCTTC. This sequence encodes CASSPGQSGYGYTF.

V and J are TRBV29-1 and TRBJ2-5; D is undetermined. The V and J ends lost 8 bases and 1 base respectively, with 14 bases between them. Per the germline V gene, CDR1 is SQVTM and CDR2 is ANQGSEA. The CDR3 contains 13 residues. Here the CDR3 reads CSPNEVGQETQYF. CDR3 DNA sequence: TGCAGCCCCAATGAGGTTGGCCAAGAGACCCAGTACTTC.